This entry lists 16 T cell receptor beta chains sequenced from one sample in a study of blood T cell repertoires in COVID-19 (dated by TCRdb to about 2020). Library construction relied on the immunoSEQ multiplex PCR assay. Held by TCRdb, this immuneACCESS table contains in-frame sequences only and omits some clones. Under half of the omission traces to an unresolved V gene where checked; the cause of the rest is unknown. This sample holds about 160,000 clones; around 87% were observed only once. Under 0.65% of the sample belongs to the ten largest clones. Sequenced material: peripheral blood. These receptors all stem from a man aged 55 to 70 with COVID-19, enrolled during active disease.

This chain joins TRBV18 and TRBJ2-2; no reliable D call. There are 16 residues in the CDR3. The germline V and J ends were trimmed by 1 base and 3 bases, with 12 bases remaining between them. In germline, CDR1 is KGHSH, CDR2 LQKENI. Written as DNA, the CDR3 is TGTGCCAGCTCACCACGCCAGGTCTCTTACACCGGGGAGCTGTTTTTT. Translated, it gives CASSPRQVSYTGELFF.

The rearrangement uses TRBV6-5 and TRBJ2-5; 12 nucleotides agree with TRBD1. V was clipped by 11 bases and J by 4 bases; unmatched bases: 8. Per germline, CDR1 MNHEY and CDR2 SVGAGI. This CDR3 comprises 14 residues. This CDR3 reads CASRDRGRTETQYF. The CDR3 DNA reads TGTGCCTCGCGGGACAGGGGGCGGACAGAGACCCAGTACTTC.

This clone was seen more than once but under ten times. This chain uses TRBV6-5 with TRBJ1-3; tentatively, D is TRBD1 (6 bases). V lost 5 bases, J lost 5 bases, and 13 bases lay in between. This CDR3 region has 14 residues. The V gene's germline CDR1 is MNHEY and CDR2 SVGAGI. DNA for the CDR3: TGTGCCAGCAGTCCGCAGGGACAAAGAAACACCATATATTTT. Amino acid sequence: CASSPQGQRNTIYF.

This chain connects TRBV7-8 to TRBJ2-7, with D possibly matching TRBD2 (7 bases). CDR1 is SGHVS, CDR2 FQNEAQ, per germline. The CDR3 runs to 15 residues. V lost 6 bases and J 0 bases, leaving 15 bases between the germline ends. CDR3 region: CASRSGGGSSYEQYF. The CDR3 nucleotides read TGTGCCAGCAGATCTGGGGGGGGCTCCTCCTACGAGCAGTACTTC.

The chain uses TRBV6-2 or TRBV6-3 and TRBJ1-2, with 12 positions matching TRBD1. The germline CDR1 and CDR2 sequences are MNHEY and SVGEGT. The CDR3 has 17 amino acids. V shed 4 bases and J 3 bases; nucleotides not matched to a gene: 9. The CDR3, as DNA: TGTGCCAGCAGTTCATATGCCGGGACAGGGGGCCACTATGGCTACACCTTC. The encoded protein is CASSSYAGTGGHYGYTF.

The CDR3 spells CASSQGQNTEAFF. CDR3 nucleotide sequence: TGCGCCAGCAGCCAAGGACAGAACACTGAAGCTTTCTTT. The chain combines TRBV10-2 with TRBJ1-1, with D possibly being TRBD1 (5 bases). V lost 6 bases to trimming and J lost 1 base, with 9 bases between them. The CDR3 is 13 amino acids. The germline CDR1 and CDR2 sequences are WSHSY and SAAADI.

The chain has TRBV25-1 and TRBJ2-7; tentatively, D is TRBD1 (5 bases). The V and J ends lost 5 bases and 6 bases respectively, with 17 bases between them. Germline lookup yields CDR1 MGHDK and CDR2 SYGVNS. The CDR3 extends over 14 amino acids. This CDR3 reads CASSSDSRSPEQYF. CDR3 DNA: TGTGCCAGCAGTTCCGACAGTCGATCCCCCGAGCAGTACTTC.

The rearrangement uses TRBV3-1 (or the pseudogene TRBV3-2) and TRBJ1-1; D might be TRBD1 (6 bases). There are 12 residues in the CDR3. Germline-derived CDR1 and CDR2 are LGHDT and YNNKEL (reference sequence). Trimming shortened V by 5 bases and J by 6 bases, and 10 bases separated the two germline ends. The DNA of the CDR3 is TGTGCCAGCAGCGCCCAGGGGTCTGAAGCTTTCTTT. Protein: CASSAQGSEAFF.

The chain joins TRBV19 to TRBJ2-2, with no clear D. The CDR3 runs 12 residues. CDR1 and CDR2 (germline): LNHDA, SQIVND (reference sequence). Trimming took 9 bases from V and 7 from J, leaving 12 bases between them. This CDR3 is CASCDPGGELFF. The CDR3, as DNA: TGTGCCAGCTGTGACCCGGGCGGGGAGCTGTTTTTT. Supplemented by reference TRBV19 and TRBJ2-2, the full variable domain reads DGGITQSPKYLFRKEGQNVTLSCEQNLNHDAMYWYRQDPGQGLRLIYYSQIVNDFQKGDIAEGYSVSREKKESFPLTVTSAQKNPTAFYLCASCDPGGELFFGEGSRLTVL.

The rearrangement joins TRBV6-5 to TRBJ2-7; 7 nucleotides align to TRBD1. The CDR3 runs 15 residues. The V gene's germline CDR1 is MNHEY and CDR2 SVGAGI. V dropped 5 bases and J dropped 7; count of bases not matched to a gene: 14. This CDR3 reads CASSTRQGLSGEQYF. The CDR3 DNA sequence: TGTGCCAGCAGTACACGACAGGGTTTGTCGGGAGAGCAGTACTTC.

The chain recombines TRBV6-1 with TRBJ1-5; D gene ambiguous. The CDR3 is 13 amino acids. Trimming pared 2 bases from V and 9 bases from J, leaving 11 bases between. Germline CDR1 is MNHNS and CDR2 is SASEGT. The DNA for the CDR3 is TGTGCCAGCAGTGAAACGGCAGGTCGGCCCCAGCATTTT. Translated, it gives CASSETAGRPQHF.

The chain has TRBV6-5 and TRBJ1-1, with D possibly TRBD1 on 6 matching bases. Trimming pared 3 bases from V and 0 bases from J, leaving 11 bases between. The CDR3 covers 15 residues. The germline CDR1 and CDR2 sequences are MNHEY and SVGAGI. This CDR3 reads CASSYQGRMNTEAFF. CDR3 coding DNA: TGTGCCAGCAGTTATCAGGGGCGGATGAACACTGAAGCTTTCTTT.

V gene TRBV7-3 combines with J gene TRBJ2-7, with 11 bases aligning to TRBD2. Trimming cost V 4 bases and J 1 base; bases outside gene matches: 18. This CDR3 is built from 20 residues. The germline gives CDR1 SGHTA, CDR2 FQGTGA. The CDR3 protein is CASSSVSVASGRKGSYEQYF. As DNA, the CDR3 is TGTGCCAGCAGCTCTGTCTCTGTGGCTAGCGGGAGGAAGGGGTCCTACGAGCAGTACTTC. Filled out from reference TRBV7-3 and TRBJ2-7, the complete variable domain reads GAGVSQTPSNKVTEKGKYVELRCDPISGHTALYWYRQSLGQGPEFLIYFQGTGAADDSGLPNDRFFAVRPEGSVSTLKIQRTERGDSAVYLCASSSVSVASGRKGSYEQYFGPGTRLTVT.

The chain combines TRBV19 with TRBJ1-1; 8 nucleotides match TRBD1. The germline V gene encodes CDR1 LNHDA and CDR2 SQIVND (reference sequence). Germline trimming cut 3 bases from V and 4 bases from J; bases unmatched to any gene: 7. The CDR3 spans 15 residues. The CDR3 DNA sequence: TGTGCCAGTAGTATGGACTTAACAGGGGGCACTGAAGCTTTCTTT. Encoded protein: CASSMDLTGGTEAFF.

J is TRBJ2-7 and V is TRBV6-2 or TRBV6-3; 10 nucleotides agree with TRBD1. V was clipped by 6 bases and J by 3 bases; unmatched bases: 11. Germline lookup yields CDR1 MNHEY and CDR2 SVGEGT. The CDR3 has 16 amino acids. Written as DNA, the CDR3 is TGTGCCAGCAGCTTCCCAGGGACAGGGGACATCTACGAGCAGTACTTC. Translated, it gives CASSFPGTGDIYEQYF.

This chain links TRBV5-4 with TRBJ2-3, with D tentatively TRBD2 (6 bases). The V gene's germline CDR1 is SGHNT and CDR2 YYREEE (reference sequence). The CDR3 loop spans 14 amino acids. V lost 1 base and J 7 bases, leaving 13 bases between the germline ends. For the CDR3, the DNA is TGTGCCAGCAGCTTGCGGGAGAGCGGAAATACGCAGTATTTT. This translates into CASSLRESGNTQYF. The variable domain in full, with the rest retrieved from reference TRBV5-4 and TRBJ2-3, is ETGVTQSPTHLIKTRGQQVTLRCSSQSGHNTVSWYQQALGQGPQFIFQYYREEENGRGNFPPRFSGLQFPNYSSELNVNALELDDSALYLCASSLRESGNTQYFGPGTRLTVL.